This T cell receptor beta chain emerged from a study of T cell repertoires in cytomegalovirus infection. Overall study: It was recently identified HLA-C-restricted and well-studied HLA-B-restricted CMV epitopes that the study used. CMV infection together with matching HLA type was indicated by public TCR beta signatures. Notes on the study in general: Frequencies of public TCR beta families were cumulated, and this identified carriers of CMV plus the relevant HLA.

This clonotype was seen repeatedly, ten times or more. No antigen is known for it. TCRdb ran MiXCR on the reads and lists one entry per CDR3 protein. The data hold hundreds of thousands of distinct CDR3 sequences, with approximately 33% observed a single time. The CDR3 is 13 residues long. The V and J ends lost 6 bases and 5 bases respectively, with 13 bases between them. The germline gives CDR1 SGHTA, CDR2 FQGNSA. The material sequenced was cultured PBMCs, taken from culture after CMV antigen stimulation. The clonotype comes from a human donor in good health (CMV status not recorded). Some clones in this sample may be carry-over from other donors' samples. The V gene is TRBV7-2, the J gene TRBJ1-1, with D perhaps TRBD1 (6 bases). CDR3 loop: CASSQQGRTEAFF. The CDR3 DNA reads TGTGCCAGCAGTCAGCAGGGGAGGACTGAAGCTTTCTTT. The full variable domain, rest sourced from reference TRBV7-2 and TRBJ1-1, is GAGVSQSPSNKVTEKGKDVELRCDPISGHTALYWYRQSLGQGLEFLIYFQGNSAPDKSGLPSDRFSAERTGGSVSTLTIQRTQQEDSAVYLCASSQQGRTEAFFGQGTRLTVV.